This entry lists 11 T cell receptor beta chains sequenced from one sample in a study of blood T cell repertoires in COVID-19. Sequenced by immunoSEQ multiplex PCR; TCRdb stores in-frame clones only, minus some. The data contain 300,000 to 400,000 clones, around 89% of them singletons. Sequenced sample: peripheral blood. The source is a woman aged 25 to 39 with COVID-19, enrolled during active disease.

CDR3 nucleotides: TGTGCCATCAATAGGGAGGGTTTCACAGATACGCAGTATTTT. Translated, it gives CAINREGFTDTQYF. The rearrangement joins TRBV10-3 to TRBJ2-3; 7 bases agree with TRBD2. The length of the CDR3 is 14 residues. Germline V gene lookup returns CDR1 ENHRY and CDR2 SYGVKD. J was trimmed by 2 bases and V by 7 bases; bases with no gene match: 6.

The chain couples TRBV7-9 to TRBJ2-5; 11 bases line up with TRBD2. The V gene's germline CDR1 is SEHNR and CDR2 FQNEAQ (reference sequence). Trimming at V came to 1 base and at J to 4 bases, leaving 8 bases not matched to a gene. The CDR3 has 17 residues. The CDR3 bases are TGTGCCAGCAGCTTAGAGGTCCCTAGCGGGGGGTCAGAGACCCAGTACTTC. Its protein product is CASSLEVPSGGSETQYF. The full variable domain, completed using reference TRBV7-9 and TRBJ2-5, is DTGVSQNPRHKITKRGQNVTFRCDPISEHNRLYWYRQTLGQGPEFLTYFQNEAQLEKSRLLSDRFSAERPKGSFSTLEIQRTEQGDSAMYLCASSLEVPSGGSETQYFGPGTRLLVL.

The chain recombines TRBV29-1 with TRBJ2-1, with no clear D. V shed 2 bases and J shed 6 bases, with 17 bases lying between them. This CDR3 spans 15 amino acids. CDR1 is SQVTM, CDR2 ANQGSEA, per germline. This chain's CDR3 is CSVEWSKDGGNEQFF. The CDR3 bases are TGCAGCGTTGAATGGAGTAAAGATGGTGGCAATGAGCAGTTCTTC.

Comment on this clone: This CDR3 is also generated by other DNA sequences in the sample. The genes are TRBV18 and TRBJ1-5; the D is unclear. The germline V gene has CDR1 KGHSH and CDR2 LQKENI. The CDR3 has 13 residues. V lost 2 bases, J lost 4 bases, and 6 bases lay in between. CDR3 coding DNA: TGTGCCAGCTCACCAACGGGAAATCAGCCCCAGCATTTT. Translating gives CASSPTGNQPQHF.

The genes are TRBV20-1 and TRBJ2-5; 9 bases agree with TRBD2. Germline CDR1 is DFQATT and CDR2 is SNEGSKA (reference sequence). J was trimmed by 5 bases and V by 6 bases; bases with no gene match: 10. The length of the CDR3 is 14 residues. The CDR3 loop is CSASAGGRFETQYF. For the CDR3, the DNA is TGCAGTGCGAGTGCGGGGGGGCGGTTCGAGACCCAGTACTTC.

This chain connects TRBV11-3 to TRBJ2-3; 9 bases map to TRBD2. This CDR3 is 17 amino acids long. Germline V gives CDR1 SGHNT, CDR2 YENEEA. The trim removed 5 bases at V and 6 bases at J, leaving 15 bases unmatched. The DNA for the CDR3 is TGTGCCAGCAGCCAACTCGGGGTGTCTAGCGGGATGGATACGCAGTATTTT. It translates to CASSQLGVSSGMDTQYF. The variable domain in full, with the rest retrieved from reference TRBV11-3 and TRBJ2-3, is EAGVVQSPRYKIIEKKQPVAFWCNPISGHNTLYWYLQNLGQGPELLIRYENEEAVDDSQLPKDRFSAERLKGVDSTLKIQPAELGDSAVYLCASSQLGVSSGMDTQYFGPGTRLTVL.

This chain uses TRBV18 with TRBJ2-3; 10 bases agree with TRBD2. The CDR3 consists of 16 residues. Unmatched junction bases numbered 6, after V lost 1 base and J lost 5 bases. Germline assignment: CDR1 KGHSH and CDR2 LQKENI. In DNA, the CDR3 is TGTGCCAGCTCACCACTAGCGGGAGGCCGGGGAGATACGCAGTATTTT. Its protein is CASSPLAGGRGDTQYF.

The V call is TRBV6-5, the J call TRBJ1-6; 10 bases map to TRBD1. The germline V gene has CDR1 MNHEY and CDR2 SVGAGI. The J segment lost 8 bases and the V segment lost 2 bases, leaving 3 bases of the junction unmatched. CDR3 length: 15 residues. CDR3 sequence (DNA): TGTGCCAGCAGTTACGGAGGGACAGGGGATTCACCCCTCCACTTT. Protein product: CASSYGGTGDSPLHF.

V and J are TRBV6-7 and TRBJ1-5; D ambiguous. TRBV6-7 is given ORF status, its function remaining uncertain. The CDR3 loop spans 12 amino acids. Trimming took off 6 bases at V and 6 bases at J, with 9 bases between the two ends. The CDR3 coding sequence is TGTGCCAGCAGGATGCCTAGTCAGCCCCAGCATTTT. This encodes CASRMPSQPQHF.

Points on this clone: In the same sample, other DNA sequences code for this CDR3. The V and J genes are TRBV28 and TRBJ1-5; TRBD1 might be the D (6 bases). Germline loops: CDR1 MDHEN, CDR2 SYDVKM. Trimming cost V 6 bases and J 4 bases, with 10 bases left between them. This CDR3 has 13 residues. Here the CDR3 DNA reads TGTGCCAGCAGCAGGGGAGGGAATCAGCCCCAGCATTTT. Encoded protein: CASSRGGNQPQHF.

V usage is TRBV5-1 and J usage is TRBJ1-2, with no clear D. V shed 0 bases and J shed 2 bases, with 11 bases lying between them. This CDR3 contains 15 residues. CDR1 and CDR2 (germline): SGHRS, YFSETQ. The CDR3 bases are TGCGCCAGCAGCTTGGCCCGACACCAAAACTATGGCTACACCTTC. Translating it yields CASSLARHQNYGYTF.